This TCR beta chain comes out of a study of shared clonotypes between healthy human individuals. At the level of the study: Researchers assigned three CD4 naive, three CD4 memory, two CD8 naive and one CD8 memory plate to each donor.

CDR1 and CDR2 (germline): SGHNT, YYREEE (reference sequence). The CDR3 has 14 amino acids. Trimming cost V 4 bases and J 0 bases, with 9 bases left between them. Assay: immunoSEQ multiplex PCR; the TCRdb copy retains only in-frame clones and omits some. The sample lists under 600,000 clones, 97% occurring once. General study points: With few donors, the genetic and exposure-history diversity represented was limited.

Details on this clone: What it binds is unknown. The identical CDR3 is also encoded by other nucleotide sequences in the sample.

Source material: naive CD4+ T cells sorted from blood. Subset indicated: CD45RA+ positively selected. The chain combines TRBV5-4 with TRBJ2-3, with D uncertain. The sequence came from a woman in her twenties or thirties in good health. The CDR3 loop is CASSPTASTDTQYF. The CDR3 bases are TGTGCCAGCAGCCCGACGGCTAGCACAGATACGCAGTATTTT.